This T cell receptor beta chain derives from a study of cytomegalovirus exposure and HLA in healthy donors. Deletions cut 2 bases from V and 7 bases from J, with 18 bases between. In germline, CDR1 is SGHNT, CDR2 YYREEE (reference sequence). The length of the CDR3 is 16 residues. 13 Jbeta primers and 60 Vbeta primers were used for the PCR. Data came from immunoSEQ multiplex PCR; TCRdb stores just in-frame clones and leaves some out. This table holds about 130,000 clones, roughly 80% found once. The source is a woman between 40 and 55 years old in good health and CMV-seronegative. The chain combines TRBV5-4 with TRBJ2-2; no clear D gene. Input material: PBMCs. The CDR3 nucleotides read TGTGCCAGCAGCTTAAACCAGCGACGGTCCGGCGGGGAGCTGTTTTTT. This codes for CASSLNQRRSGGELFF.